The table lists the clone carrying this T cell receptor (beta chain) with a few counts. The antigen remains unidentified. This specimen comes from a study of cytomegalovirus exposure and HLA in healthy donors. At the time of sampling, donors were nominally healthy, though unrecorded immune exposures were likely. Study observations and caveats: In a later analysis, DRB1 alleles had the most associated TCRs; HLA-C alleles the fewest. A later analysis found most CMV-associated TCR beta chains apparently HLA-restricted.

Germline V gives CDR1 SGDLS, CDR2 YYNGEE. V shed 3 bases and J 1 base; nucleotides not matched to a gene: 4. The CDR3 sequence is 15 residues long. The PCR ran on 60 Vbeta and 13 Jbeta primers. The table came from immunoSEQ multiplex PCR; TCRdb's copy has only in-frame clones and leaves some out. The repertoire consists of about 120,000 clones, with 80% occurring once and the leading ten covering 8.8%. The TCR originated in a female donor in good health and CMV-seropositive. The chain employs TRBV9 and TRBJ2-7; 10 positions match TRBD1. The sample consisted of PBMCs. CDR3 coding DNA: TGTGCCAGCAGCGGAAGACAGGGGGCTTCCTACGAGCAGTACTTC. Protein sequence: CASSGRQGASYEQYF.